Below are 26 T cell receptor beta chains sequenced from a single sample in a study of low-dose radiotherapy and immunotherapy resistance in tumors. With TRAV- and TRBV-specific primers, first-strand cDNA was made, covering the alpha and beta chains. TCR amplification involved 20 PCR cycles with a constant-region primer and V-primer adapter. MiXCR, applied by TCRdb to the reads, yields one record per CDR3 protein. The sample carries tens of thousands of distinct CDR3 sequences, 9.4% recorded once. This sample's time point: before trial treatment. Source: PBMCs, taken before treatment. The receptors derive from a male donor with prostate cancer.

This clonotype was counted at least ten times. This chain connects TRBV6-2 or TRBV6-3 to TRBJ2-7, with 10 bases identical to TRBD2. There are 16 residues in the CDR3. Germline V CDR1 and CDR2: MNHEY, SVGEGT. V dropped 4 bases and J dropped 3; count of bases not matched to a gene: 9. The CDR3 is CASSSVASGSIYEQYF. The DNA for the CDR3 is TGTGCCAGCAGTTCCGTCGCTAGCGGGAGCATCTACGAGCAGTACTTC.

In this sample, this clonotype is medium-sized. The chain recombines TRBV28 with TRBJ2-1, with TRBD1 identical over 8 bases. CDR1 and CDR2 from the germline V gene are MDHEN and SYDVKM. There are 14 residues in the CDR3. V lost 5 bases to trimming and J lost 6 bases; unmatched junction nucleotides: 6. The CDR3 DNA reads as TGTGCCAGCAGTCCTAGGACAGGGCTCAATGAGCAGTTCTTC. The encoded protein is CASSPRTGLNEQFF.

This clonotype was seen ten or more times. The V and J genes are TRBV6-5 and TRBJ2-7, with 7 bases lining up with TRBD2. This CDR3 comprises 15 residues. Germline CDR1 MNHEY, CDR2 SVGAGI. Trimming at V came to 2 bases and at J to 6 bases, leaving 10 bases not matched to a gene. The CDR3 nucleotides read TGTGCCAGCAGTTACGGGGCGGGAGTGTCGGCCGAGCAGTACTTC. Protein sequence: CASSYGAGVSAEQYF.

This clonotype has a count of ten or more. V usage is TRBV20-1 and J usage is TRBJ2-5; D could derive from TRBD1 or TRBD2 (5 bases each). Germline V gene sequence: CDR1 DFQATT, CDR2 SNEGSKA (reference sequence). Trimming stripped 0 bases from V and 1 base from J, with 12 bases between. This CDR3 comprises 15 residues. DNA of the CDR3: TGCAGTGCTAGAGATCTATTGGGACCCCAAGAGACCCAGTACTTC. It encodes CSARDLLGPQETQYF.

This clonotype was counted ten times or more. The gene calls are TRBV20-1 and TRBJ2-7, with TRBD2 matching 7 bases. V shed 5 bases and J 2 bases; nucleotides not matched to a gene: 9. The germline CDR1 and CDR2 sequences are DFQATT and SNEGSKA (reference sequence). The CDR3 length is 14 residues. The CDR3 spells CSAYPTSAAYEQYF. In DNA form, the CDR3 reads TGCAGTGCTTATCCTACTAGCGCGGCCTACGAGCAGTACTTC.

In the case of this clonotype: A single base is all that separates this from a far larger clone, so a read error is likely. The chain carries TRBV3-1 and TRBJ2-1; D gene ambiguous. The length of the CDR3 is 15 residues. Germline V gene data show CDR1 as LGHDT and CDR2 as YNNKEL (reference sequence). V shed 4 bases and J shed 10 bases, with 20 bases lying between them. The CDR3 reads CASSPPARQRYEQFF. In nucleotides, the CDR3 is TGTGCCAGCAGCCCTCCCGCTCGTCAACGCTACGAGCAGTTCTTC.

This clonotype was counted ten times or more. The chain links TRBV14 to TRBJ2-7, with D maybe TRBD1 (6 bases). V lost 2 bases, J lost 7 bases, and 12 bases lay in between. This CDR3 has 13 residues. Germline values: CDR1 SGHDN, CDR2 FVKESK. The CDR3, as DNA: TGTGCCAGCAGCCAAACTACGCAGGGGGAGCAGTACTTC. Translation: CASSQTTQGEQYF.

This clonotype has a count of ten or more. The chain employs TRBV28 and TRBJ2-1; no clear D gene. The CDR3 covers 11 residues. Germline assignment: CDR1 MDHEN and CDR2 SYDVKM. V lost 6 bases and J 10 bases, leaving 10 bases between the germline ends. The DNA of the CDR3 is TGTGCCAGCAGCCTATTCAGGGAGCAGTTCTTC. This translates into CASSLFREQFF. Filled out from reference TRBV28 and TRBJ2-1, the complete variable domain reads DVKVTQSSRYLVKRTGEKVFLECVQDMDHENMFWYRQDPGLGLRLIYFSYDVKMKEKGDIPEGYSVSREKKERFSLILESASTNQTSMYLCASSLFREQFFGPGTRLTVL.

This chain connects TRBV6-2 or TRBV6-3 to TRBJ2-2; 7 positions match TRBD2. Germline V lookup: CDR1 MNHEY, CDR2 SVGEGT. The V segment lost 5 bases and the J segment 4 bases; nucleotides outside the gene matches: 7. This CDR3 contains 15 residues. For the CDR3, the DNA is TGTGCCAGCAGTGAAGCGGGACTGACCACCGGGGAGCTGTTTTTT. Encoded protein: CASSEAGLTTGELFF.

This clonotype appeared many times. The chain employs TRBV28 and TRBJ2-7; 10 nucleotides match TRBD2. Germline V gives CDR1 MDHEN, CDR2 SYDVKM. This CDR3 is 13 amino acids long. J lost 6 bases, V lost 5 bases, and 4 bases had no gene match. This CDR3 is CASSPWTSGEQYF. Written as DNA, the CDR3 is TGTGCCAGCAGTCCGTGGACTAGCGGCGAGCAGTACTTC.

As concerns this clonotype: A far larger clone is one base from this, pointing to a likely read error. The chain couples TRBV28 to TRBJ2-7; maybe TRBD2 (6 bases). Looked up from germline, CDR1 is MDHEN and CDR2 is SYDVKM. Deletions cut 1 base from V and 7 bases from J, with 17 bases between. This CDR3 is 15 amino acids long. CDR3 bases: TGTGCCAGCAGTTTATCGGCGGGAAGGCGTAATGAGCAGTACTTC. It yields the protein CASSLSAGRRNEQYF.

The chain couples TRBV30 to TRBJ1-1; unclear D gene. This CDR3 is 11 amino acids long. Germline CDR1 is GTSNPN and CDR2 is SVGIG (reference sequence). Trimming took 4 bases from V and 0 from J, leaving 3 bases between them. The CDR3 DNA sequence: TGTGCCTGGAAGATGAACACTGAAGCTTTCTTT. It yields the protein CAWKMNTEAFF.

Comment on this clonotype: A far larger clone is only one base removed, so a read error is likely. The chain is built from TRBV27 and TRBJ2-1, with 8 bases identical to TRBD2. V lost 5 bases and J lost 10; bases outside the gene matches: 10. The germline CDR1 and CDR2 sequences are MNHEY and SMNVEV (reference sequence). This CDR3 region has 14 residues. CDR3 amino acids: CASSGRAGGSEQFF. The CDR3 DNA reads as TGTGCCAGCAGTGGGCGGGCGGGGGGATCCGAGCAGTTCTTC.

To note about this clonotype: A far larger clone lies a single base away; this is likely a read error. This chain connects TRBV21-1 to TRBJ2-1; TRBD1, the D gene given by the table, was not confirmed from the DNA. TRBV21-1 is shown as a pseudogene. The CDR3 spans 14 residues. The CDR3 protein is CASRPDRGHYEQFF. The CDR3 DNA follows: TGTGCCAGCAGACCGGACAGGGGGCACTACGAGCAGTTCTTC.

This clonotype was seen repeatedly, ten times or more. The chain employs TRBV29-1 and TRBJ1-3, with 7 bases aligning to TRBD1. This CDR3 region has 15 residues. V lost 7 bases, J lost 0 bases, and 9 bases stayed unmatched. The germline V gene encodes CDR1 SQVTM and CDR2 ANQGSEA. CDR3 nucleotides: TGCAGCGCCGAAGGGAGACAGGGCTCTGGAAACACCATATATTTT. Protein product: CSAEGRQGSGNTIYF.

The table lists this clonotype with many counts. V usage is TRBV6-5 and J usage is TRBJ1-3, with a tentative D call TRBD1 (5 bases). Germline V gives CDR1 MNHEY, CDR2 SVGAGI. This CDR3 comprises 14 residues. Trimming removed 5 bases at V and 2 bases at J, with 10 bases between. CDR3 coding DNA: TGTGCCAGCAGTCGATCGGGGGCTGGAAACACCATATATTTT. This sequence encodes CASSRSGAGNTIYF.

This clonotype has at least ten counts. The genes are TRBV7-9 and TRBJ2-2, with 13 bases identical to TRBD2. Losses at the gene ends were 4 bases for V and 4 bases for J; bases not matched to a gene: 3. The germline V gene encodes CDR1 SEHNR and CDR2 FQNEAQ (reference sequence). The CDR3 length is 16 residues. DNA for the CDR3: TGTGCCAGCAGCTGGGGGACTAGCGGGGTCACCGGGGAGCTGTTTTTT. Its protein product is CASSWGTSGVTGELFF.

This clonotype was detected a few times. One base separates it from a far larger clone, so it is likely a read error. This rearrangement joins TRBV5-5 to TRBJ2-5; possible D gene TRBD2, 5 bases. Deletions cut 6 bases from V and 11 bases from J, with 20 bases between. This CDR3 is built from 13 residues. From germline, CDR1 is SGHKS and CDR2 YYEKEE (reference sequence). In DNA form, the CDR3 reads TGTGCCAGCATCCCACCTAGCTCCAATGAGCAGTACTTC. Translating gives CASIPPSSNEQYF.

This clonotype was seen ten or more times. V gene TRBV6-5 combines with J gene TRBJ2-1; 7 bases agree with TRBD1. The CDR3 spans 15 residues. Germline assignment: CDR1 MNHEY and CDR2 SVGAGI. The junction had 6 bases not matched to a gene; V was cut back by 5 bases and J by 2 bases. This chain's CDR3 is CASSASGTAYNEQFF. The CDR3 nucleotides read TGTGCCAGCAGTGCGTCCGGGACAGCCTACAATGAGCAGTTCTTC.

In regard to this clonotype: It is unclear where the CDR3 begins or ends on the DNA, so no DNA is shown, and the CDR3 is as TCRdb lists it. The chain uses TRBV11-2 and TRBJ2-1. Germline CDR1 SGHAT, CDR2 FQNNGV. Inclusive of both ends, the CDR3 amounts to 15 amino acids. The CDR3 sequence: CASSCASSLGSEQFF.

The V call is TRBV20-1, the J call TRBJ1-5; 11 bases agree with TRBD1. V was pared by 6 bases and J by 1 base, with 5 bases of the junction left unmatched. The CDR3 consists of 15 residues. Germline loops: CDR1 DFQATT, CDR2 SNEGSKA (reference sequence). The CDR3 sequence is CSAIRDRGSNQPQHF. CDR3 coding DNA: TGCAGTGCCATCCGGGACAGGGGGAGCAATCAGCCCCAGCATTTT.

This clonotype was seen ten or more times. The rearrangement joins TRBV29-1 to TRBJ1-2; TRBD1 matches at 7 bases. From germline, CDR1 is SQVTM and CDR2 ANQGSEA. There are 13 residues in the CDR3. After removal of 3 bases from V and 2 bases from J, the junction contained 3 bases not matched to a gene. The CDR3 bases are TGCAGCGTTGACGACAGGGCGAACTATGGCTACACCTTC. Encoded protein: CSVDDRANYGYTF.

This clonotype was observed many times. The V call is TRBV6-1, the J call TRBJ2-5; D is unclear. The CDR3 spans 14 residues. V lost 7 bases and J 0 bases, leaving 12 bases between the germline ends. CDR1 MNHNS and CDR2 SASEGT come from the germline V gene. This chain's CDR3 is CASTAVSNQETQYF. The DNA for the CDR3 is TGTGCCAGCACGGCGGTCAGTAACCAAGAGACCCAGTACTTC.

This clonotype was counted many times. This chain joins TRBV6-2 or TRBV6-3 and TRBJ2-1; 13 nucleotides match TRBD2. The CDR3 has 15 amino acids. Germline-derived CDR1 and CDR2 are MNHEY and SVGEGT. V was clipped by 2 bases and J by 12 bases; unmatched bases: 7. Here the CDR3 DNA reads TGTGCCAGCAGTTACCGGACTAGCGGGAGTAGTTTGCAGTTCTTC. Its translation: CASSYRTSGSSLQFF.

This clonotype appeared many times. The chain carries TRBV11-1 and TRBJ2-1; 7 nucleotides agree with TRBD2. The V gene end was trimmed by 1 base and the J gene end by 9 bases; junction bases not matched to a gene: 0. Germline CDR1 reads SGHAT; CDR2 reads FQDESV (reference sequence). CDR3 length equals 12 residues. Written as DNA, the CDR3 is TGTGCCAGCAGCTTAGGGGGGGGTGAGCAGTTCTTC. Protein: CASSLGGGEQFF.

The chain recombines TRBV28 with TRBJ2-1; TRBD2 agrees at 12 bases. V was clipped by 5 bases and J by 5 bases; unmatched bases: 10. From germline, CDR1 is MDHEN and CDR2 SYDVKM. The CDR3 is 17 amino acids. For the CDR3, the DNA is TGTGCCAGCAGTCCAACTTCTAGCGGGAGGGCAAACAATGAGCAGTTCTTC. The encoded protein is CASSPTSSGRANNEQFF. Together with reference TRBV28 and TRBJ2-1, the CDR3 gives the full variable domain: DVKVTQSSRYLVKRTGEKVFLECVQDMDHENMFWYRQDPGLGLRLIYFSYDVKMKEKGDIPEGYSVSREKKERFSLILESASTNQTSMYLCASSPTSSGRANNEQFFGPGTRLTVL.